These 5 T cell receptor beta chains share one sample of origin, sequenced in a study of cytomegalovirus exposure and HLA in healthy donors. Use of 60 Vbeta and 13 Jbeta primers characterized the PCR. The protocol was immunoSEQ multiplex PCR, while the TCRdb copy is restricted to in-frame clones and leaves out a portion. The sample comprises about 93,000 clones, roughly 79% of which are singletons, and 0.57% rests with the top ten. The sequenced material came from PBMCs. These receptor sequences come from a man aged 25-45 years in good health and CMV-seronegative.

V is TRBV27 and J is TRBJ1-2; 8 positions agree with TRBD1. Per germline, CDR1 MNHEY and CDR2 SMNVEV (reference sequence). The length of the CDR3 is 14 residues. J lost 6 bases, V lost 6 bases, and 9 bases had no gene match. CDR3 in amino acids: CASSQTGAEDGYTF. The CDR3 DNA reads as TGTGCCAGCAGCCAGACAGGGGCTGAGGATGGCTACACCTTC.

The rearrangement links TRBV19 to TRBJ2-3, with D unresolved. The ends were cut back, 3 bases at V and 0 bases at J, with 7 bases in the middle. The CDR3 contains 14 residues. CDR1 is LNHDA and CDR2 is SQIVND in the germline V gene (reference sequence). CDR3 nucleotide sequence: TGTGCCAGTAGTATCGAGAAAAGCACAGATACGCAGTATTTT. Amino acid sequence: CASSIEKSTDTQYF. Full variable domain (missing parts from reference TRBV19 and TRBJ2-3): DGGITQSPKYLFRKEGQNVTLSCEQNLNHDAMYWYRQDPGQGLRLIYYSQIVNDFQKGDIAEGYSVSREKKESFPLTVTSAQKNPTAFYLCASSIEKSTDTQYFGPGTRLTVL.

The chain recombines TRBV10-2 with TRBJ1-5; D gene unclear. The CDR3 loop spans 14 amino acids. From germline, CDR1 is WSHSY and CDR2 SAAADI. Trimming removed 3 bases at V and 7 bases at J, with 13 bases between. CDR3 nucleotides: TGCGCCAGCAGTGACGACAAAATGAGACAGCCCCAGCATTTT. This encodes CASSDDKMRQPQHF.

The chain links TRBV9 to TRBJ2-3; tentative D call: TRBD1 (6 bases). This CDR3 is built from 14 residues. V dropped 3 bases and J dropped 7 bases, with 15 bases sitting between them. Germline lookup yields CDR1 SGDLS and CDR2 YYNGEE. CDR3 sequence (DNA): TGTGCCAGCAGCGCCACCTTACAGGGAAATACGCAGTATTTT. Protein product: CASSATLQGNTQYF.

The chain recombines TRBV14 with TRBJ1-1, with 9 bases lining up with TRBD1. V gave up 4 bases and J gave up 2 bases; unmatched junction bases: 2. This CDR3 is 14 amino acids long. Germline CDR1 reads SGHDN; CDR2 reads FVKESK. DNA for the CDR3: TGTGCCAGCAGCCTGGACAGGGGAAACACTGAAGCTTTCTTT. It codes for CASSLDRGNTEAFF.